This T cell receptor beta chain was recovered during a study of blood T cells in healthy people across ages. Study details: With template switching, about one barcoded beta molecule was captured per two T cells.

This clonotype was detected only once. V lost 0 bases and J lost 7; bases outside the gene matches: 13. CDR1 MNHEY and CDR2 SVGEGT come from the germline V gene. CDR3 length: 17 amino acids. Sample-barcoded 5' priming and a J-beta primer mix drove a second PCR of roughly 6 to 12 cycles. Each CDR3 protein is one row after TCRdb ran MiXCR on the 5' RACE reads. This table holds 1.5 million to 1.8 million distinct CDR3 sequences, about 42% found once. This chain connects TRBV6-2 or TRBV6-3 to TRBJ2-5; 8 bases are shared with TRBD2. This sequence originates from a woman aged 18-29 years in good health. The sample comprised blood. CDR3 sequence: CASSYSNSPGLGMTQYF. Written as DNA, the CDR3 is TGTGCCAGCAGTTACTCGAACTCTCCGGGACTAGGAATGACCCAGTACTTC.